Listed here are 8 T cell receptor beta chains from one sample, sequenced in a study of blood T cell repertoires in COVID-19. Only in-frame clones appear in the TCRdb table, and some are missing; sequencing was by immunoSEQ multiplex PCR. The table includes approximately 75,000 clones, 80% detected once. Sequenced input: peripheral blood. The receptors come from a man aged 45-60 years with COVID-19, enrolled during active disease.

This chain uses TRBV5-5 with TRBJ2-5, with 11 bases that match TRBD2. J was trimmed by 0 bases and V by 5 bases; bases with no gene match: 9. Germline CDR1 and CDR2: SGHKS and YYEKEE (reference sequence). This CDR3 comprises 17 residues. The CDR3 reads CASRRTGTSGYQETQYF. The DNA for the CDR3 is TGTGCCAGCAGACGGACTGGGACTAGCGGTTACCAAGAGACCCAGTACTTC. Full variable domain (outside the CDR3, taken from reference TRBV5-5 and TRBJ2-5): DAGVTQSPTHLIKTRGQQVTLRCSPISGHKSVSWYQQVLGQGPQFIFQYYEKEERGRGNFPDRFSARQFPNYSSELNVNALLLGDSALYLCASRRTGTSGYQETQYFGPGTRLLVL.

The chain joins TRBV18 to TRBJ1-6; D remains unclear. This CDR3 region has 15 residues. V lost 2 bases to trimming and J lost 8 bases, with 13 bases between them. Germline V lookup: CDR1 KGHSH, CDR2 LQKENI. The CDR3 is CASSPTGSGDSPLHF. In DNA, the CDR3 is TGTGCCAGCTCACCAACCGGTTCGGGTGATTCACCCCTCCACTTT.

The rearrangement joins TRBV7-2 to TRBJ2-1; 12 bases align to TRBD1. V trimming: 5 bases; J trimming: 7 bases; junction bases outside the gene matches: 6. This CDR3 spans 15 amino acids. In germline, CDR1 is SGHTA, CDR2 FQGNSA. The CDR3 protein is CASSRGTGGENEQFF. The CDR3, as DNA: TGTGCCAGCAGCCGCGGGACAGGGGGCGAAAATGAGCAGTTCTTC.

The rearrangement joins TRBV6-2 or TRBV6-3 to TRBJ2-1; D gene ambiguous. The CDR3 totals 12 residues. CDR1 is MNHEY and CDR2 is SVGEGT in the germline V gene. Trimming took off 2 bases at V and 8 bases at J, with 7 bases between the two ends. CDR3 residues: CASSYLGDEQFF. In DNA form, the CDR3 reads TGTGCCAGCAGTTACCTGGGCGATGAGCAGTTCTTC.

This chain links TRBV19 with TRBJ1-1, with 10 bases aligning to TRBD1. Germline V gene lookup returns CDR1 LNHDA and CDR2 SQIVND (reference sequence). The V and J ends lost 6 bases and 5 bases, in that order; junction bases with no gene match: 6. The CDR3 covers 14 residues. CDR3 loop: CASRNQGQGTEAFF. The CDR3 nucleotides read TGTGCCAGTAGGAACCAGGGACAGGGGACTGAAGCTTTCTTT. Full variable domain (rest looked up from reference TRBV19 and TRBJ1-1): DGGITQSPKYLFRKEGQNVTLSCEQNLNHDAMYWYRQDPGQGLRLIYYSQIVNDFQKGDIAEGYSVSREKKESFPLTVTSAQKNPTAFYLCASRNQGQGTEAFFGQGTRLTVV.

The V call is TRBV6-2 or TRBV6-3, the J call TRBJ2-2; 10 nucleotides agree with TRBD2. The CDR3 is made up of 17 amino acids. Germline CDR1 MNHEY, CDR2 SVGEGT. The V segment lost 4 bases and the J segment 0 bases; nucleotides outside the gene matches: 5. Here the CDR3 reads CASSFAGLAANTGELFF. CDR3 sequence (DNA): TGTGCCAGCAGTTTCGCCGGACTAGCGGCGAACACCGGGGAGCTGTTTTTT.

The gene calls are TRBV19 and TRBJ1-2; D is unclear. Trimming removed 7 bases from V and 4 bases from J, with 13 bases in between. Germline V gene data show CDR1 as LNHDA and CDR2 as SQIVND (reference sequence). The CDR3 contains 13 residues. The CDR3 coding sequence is TGTGCCAGTAAGACCGCAGGCTCCTATGGCTACACCTTC. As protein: CASKTAGSYGYTF.

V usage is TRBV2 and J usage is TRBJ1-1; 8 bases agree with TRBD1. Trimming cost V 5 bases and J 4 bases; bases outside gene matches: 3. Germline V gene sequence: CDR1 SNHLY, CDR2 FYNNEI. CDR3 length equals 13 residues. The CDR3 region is CASSPDRATEAFF. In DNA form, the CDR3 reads TGTGCCAGCAGTCCGGACAGGGCCACTGAAGCTTTCTTT.